This T cell receptor (beta chain) derives from a study of cytomegalovirus exposure and HLA in healthy donors. Study results and caveats: Cytomegalovirus status, reportedly, was diagnosed with high specificity and sensitivity by the classifier.

Germline V gives CDR1 SGHTA, CDR2 FQGNSA. CDR3 length: 16 residues. The V and J ends lost 1 base and 5 bases, in that order; junction bases with no gene match: 6. In the PCR, 60 Vbeta and 13 Jbeta primers were used. Data came from immunoSEQ multiplex PCR; TCRdb stores just in-frame clones and leaves some out. The data contain some 240,000 clones, 70% to 80% of them seen just once; the ten biggest clones take up around 3.9%. Worth noting for this clone: Its antigen is not known.

The chain recombines TRBV7-2 with TRBJ2-2; 8 bases line up with TRBD2. Sequencing input: PBMCs. This TCR was sampled from a male donor in good health and CMV-seronegative. The CDR3 sequence: CASSLDGSGKTGELFF. The DNA for the CDR3 is TGTGCCAGCAGCTTAGATGGTAGCGGGAAAACCGGGGAGCTGTTTTTT. The variable domain in full, completed from reference TRBV7-2 and TRBJ2-2, reads GAGVSQSPSNKVTEKGKDVELRCDPISGHTALYWYRQSLGQGLEFLIYFQGNSAPDKSGLPSDRFSAERTGGSVSTLTIQRTQQEDSAVYLCASSLDGSGKTGELFFGEGSRLTVL.